This entry lists 25 T cell receptor beta chains sequenced from one sample in a study of cytomegalovirus exposure and HLA in healthy donors. This PCR relied on a set of 60 Vbeta primers and 13 Jbeta primers. TCRdb's copy holds only in-frame clones and misses some; the assay was immunoSEQ multiplex PCR. The repertoire holds fewer than 250,000 clones, 60% to 80% seen once, with approximately 1.8% in the top ten. The sequenced sample was PBMCs. These receptors originate from a male donor in good health and CMV-seronegative.

This chain uses TRBV7-3 with TRBJ2-5; 7 bases line up with TRBD1. V was pared by 5 bases and J by 4 bases, with 7 bases of the junction left unmatched. The CDR3 runs to 14 residues. Per germline, CDR1 SGHTA and CDR2 FQGTGA. The chain's CDR3 is CASSPDRVRETQYF. In DNA form, the CDR3 reads TGTGCCAGCAGCCCTGACAGGGTCCGAGAGACCCAGTACTTC.

V and J are TRBV11-2 and TRBJ2-7, with a possible D match to TRBD1 (6 bases). V was trimmed by 5 bases and J by 0 bases, leaving 11 bases between them. CDR1 and CDR2 (germline): SGHAT, FQNNGV. The CDR3 loop spans 14 amino acids. CDR3 region: CASSLEGVSYEQYF. The CDR3 DNA follows: TGTGCCAGCAGCCTTGAGGGGGTCTCCTACGAGCAGTACTTC.

CDR3 DNA: TGTGCCACCCGTCGGGGGGCTAGCGGGGTGGGGGAGACCCAGTACTTC. Amino acid sequence: CATRRGASGVGETQYF. This chain links TRBV27 with TRBJ2-5; 9 bases agree with TRBD2. Trimming removed 10 bases from V and 5 bases from J; junction bases left unmatched: 17. CDR1 MNHEY and CDR2 SMNVEV come from the germline V gene (reference sequence). The CDR3 totals 16 residues.

The chain employs TRBV5-1 and TRBJ1-1; 8 bases agree with TRBD1. The germline gives CDR1 SGHRS, CDR2 YFSETQ. The V gene end was trimmed by 3 bases and the J gene end by 7 bases; junction bases not matched to a gene: 5. This CDR3 is built from 13 residues. The CDR3 sequence is CASSWTGSGEAFF. In nucleotides, the CDR3 is TGCGCCAGCAGCTGGACAGGGTCCGGTGAAGCTTTCTTT.

The V gene is TRBV4-3, the J gene TRBJ1-3; tentative D call: TRBD1 (6 bases). This CDR3 region has 15 residues. Germline lookup yields CDR1 LGHNA and CDR2 YSLEER. V was cut by 0 bases and J by 4 bases, with 10 bases left in between. The CDR3 DNA reads TGCGCCAGCAGCCAAGAGGCAGGGGTCGGAAACACCATATATTTT. Amino acids: CASSQEAGVGNTIYF.

A single count supports this clone. This CDR3 is also generated by other DNA sequences in the sample. The chain links TRBV7-9 to TRBJ1-1, with D perhaps matching TRBD1 (5 bases). The CDR3 runs 13 residues. In germline, CDR1 is SEHNR, CDR2 FQNEAQ (reference sequence). Trimming removed 6 bases from V and 1 base from J, with 9 bases in between. The CDR3 DNA sequence: TGTGCCAGCAGTTCCACAGGGAACACTGAAGCTTTCTTT. It yields the protein CASSSTGNTEAFF. The full variable domain, rest sourced from reference TRBV7-9 and TRBJ1-1, is DTGVSQNPRHKITKRGQNVTFRCDPISEHNRLYWYRQTLGQGPEFLTYFQNEAQLEKSRLLSDRFSAERPKGSFSTLEIQRTEQGDSAMYLCASSSTGNTEAFFGQGTRLTVV.

This CDR3 reads CASSRGTGDGQPQHF. The CDR3 region has the DNA TGCGCCAGCAGCCGCGGGACAGGGGATGGTCAGCCCCAGCATTTT. The V gene is TRBV4-3, the J gene TRBJ1-5; 10 nucleotides agree with TRBD1. Trimming took 4 bases from V and 6 from J; bases not matched to a gene: 6. Germline CDR1 reads LGHNA; CDR2 reads YSLEER. The CDR3 is 15 residues long.

This chain joins TRBV4-1 and TRBJ2-1; 11 positions match TRBD2. Germline V gene sequence: CDR1 MGHRA, CDR2 YSYEKL. This CDR3 is 20 amino acids long. After removal of 3 bases from V and 0 bases from J, the junction contained 13 bases not matched to a gene. Here the CDR3 reads CASSHGPGLAGGPSYNEQFF. The CDR3 DNA sequence: TGCGCCAGCAGCCACGGCCCTGGGCTAGCGGGAGGACCCTCCTACAATGAGCAGTTCTTC.

V gene TRBV18 combines with J gene TRBJ2-7; D perhaps matches TRBD1 (6 bases). This CDR3 region has 17 residues. CDR1 is KGHSH and CDR2 is LQKENI in the germline V gene. The V end was cut by 1 base, the J end by 6 bases, with 22 bases between. This CDR3 reads CASSPQSPGAAVGEQYF. The CDR3 DNA follows: TGTGCCAGCTCACCACAATCCCCAGGGGCCGCCGTTGGCGAGCAGTACTTC.

The rearrangement joins TRBV29-1 to TRBJ2-7, with TRBD2 matching over 7 bases. The length of the CDR3 is 14 residues. The V gene's germline CDR1 is SQVTM and CDR2 ANQGSEA. The junction had 9 bases not matched to a gene; V was cut back by 7 bases and J by 0 bases. CDR3 nucleotide sequence: TGCAGCGGTGGAGGCGGGGGAAGCTCCTACGAGCAGTACTTC. It yields the protein CSGGGGGSSYEQYF.

There are a few counts of this clone. The chain couples TRBV30 to TRBJ2-5; D is perhaps TRBD2 (5 bases). The germline CDR1 and CDR2 sequences are GTSNPN and SVGIG (reference sequence). The CDR3 spans 13 residues. Trimming took 5 bases from V and 3 from J, leaving 13 bases between them. CDR3 DNA: TGTGCCTGGGAAAGGAGGCTTAAAGAGACCCAGTACTTC. Translation gives CAWERRLKETQYF.

The genes are TRBV28 and TRBJ2-7; D might be TRBD2 (5 bases). Germline-derived CDR1 and CDR2 are MDHEN and SYDVKM. The ends were cut back, 3 bases at V and 2 bases at J, with 11 bases in the middle. There are 14 residues in the CDR3. Here the CDR3 reads CASSFGGVAYEQYF. CDR3 nucleotides: TGTGCCAGCAGTTTTGGAGGCGTAGCCTACGAGCAGTACTTC.

The chain combines TRBV20-1 with TRBJ1-1; possibly TRBD1 for D (5 bases). Germline V gene sequence: CDR1 DFQATT, CDR2 SNEGSKA (reference sequence). The length of the CDR3 is 11 residues. Trimming took 6 bases from V and 1 from J, leaving 6 bases between them. The CDR3 sequence: CSAQGNTEAFF. The CDR3 coding sequence is TGCAGTGCGCAGGGGAACACTGAAGCTTTCTTT.

The rearrangement links TRBV11-3 to TRBJ2-2, with 9 positions matching TRBD1. The CDR3 is 16 amino acids. J was trimmed by 4 bases and V by 5 bases; bases with no gene match: 8. Germline V CDR1 and CDR2: SGHNT, YENEEA. CDR3 nucleotide sequence: TGTGCCAGCAGCCAGACCGGGACAGGGACCACCGGGGAGCTGTTTTTT. Protein product: CASSQTGTGTTGELFF.

The chain uses TRBV19 and TRBJ1-2; D is uncertain. CDR3 length: 11 amino acids. Looked up from germline, CDR1 is LNHDA and CDR2 is SQIVND (reference sequence). Trimming shortened V by 6 bases and J by 4 bases, and 6 bases separated the two germline ends. CDR3 sequence (DNA): TGTGCCAGTAGGGGCAGCTATGGCTACACCTTC. Amino acid sequence: CASRGSYGYTF.

This clone was picked up one time. This chain uses TRBV19 with TRBJ1-2; 8 bases match TRBD1. Trimming took 3 bases from V and 4 from J; bases not matched to a gene: 13. Germline V gene data show CDR1 as LNHDA and CDR2 as SQIVND (reference sequence). This CDR3 has 17 amino acids. The DNA for the CDR3 is TGTGCCAGTAGTATCGGGGGACAGGCACCGCCTCTCTATGGCTACACCTTC. Its translation: CASSIGGQAPPLYGYTF.

Only a few counts were recorded for this clone. V gene TRBV7-6 combines with J gene TRBJ1-4, with TRBD1 identical over 8 bases. The germline CDR1 and CDR2 sequences are SGHVS and FNYEAQ. The CDR3 spans 16 residues. V lost 1 base to trimming and J lost 4 bases; unmatched junction nucleotides: 5. The CDR3 sequence is CASSLDRDRLNEKLFF. The CDR3 DNA sequence: TGTGCCAGCAGCTTAGATCGGGACAGGCTTAATGAAAAACTGTTTTTT.

The genes are TRBV7-6 and TRBJ1-2, with a possible D match to TRBD1 (5 bases). The germline V gene has CDR1 SGHVS and CDR2 FNYEAQ. CDR3 size: 13 residues. V was cut by 4 bases and J by 8 bases, with 14 bases left in between. The CDR3 coding sequence is TGTGCCAGCAGCTCGGAGGGGAGGGGAGGCTACACCTTC. This gives the protein CASSSEGRGGYTF.

The V gene is TRBV19, the J gene TRBJ2-2; D perhaps matches TRBD1 (5 bases). CDR3 size: 14 residues. The ends were cut back, 9 bases at V and 0 bases at J, with 11 bases in the middle. The germline V gene has CDR1 LNHDA and CDR2 SQIVND (reference sequence). This chain's CDR3 is CASHRTSNTGELFF. The CDR3 DNA reads TGTGCCAGCCACAGGACATCGAACACCGGGGAGCTGTTTTTT.

The rearrangement links TRBV7-2 to TRBJ1-2; D remains ambiguous. Germline V gives CDR1 SGHTA, CDR2 FQGNSA. The CDR3 runs to 14 residues. V was shortened by 4 bases and J by 8 bases, with 17 bases between the two germline ends. The CDR3 bases are TGTGCCAGCAGCTCTCGCCCGGGGAATCGAGGCTACACCTTC. Its translation is CASSSRPGNRGYTF. The full variable domain, in which reference TRBV7-2 and TRBJ1-2 provide the parts outside the CDR3, is GAGVSQSPSNKVTEKGKDVELRCDPISGHTALYWYRQSLGQGLEFLIYFQGNSAPDKSGLPSDRFSAERTGGSVSTLTIQRTQQEDSAVYLCASSSRPGNRGYTFGSGTRLTVV.

The gene calls are TRBV28 and TRBJ1-1; 10 bases are a match to TRBD1. Germline CDR1 is MDHEN and CDR2 is SYDVKM. V was clipped by 3 bases and J by 5 bases; unmatched bases: 6. The CDR3 loop spans 15 amino acids. CDR3 DNA sequence: TGTGCCAGCAGTTTGGCGGACAGGGGGGGGACTGAAGCTTTCTTT. This gives the protein CASSLADRGGTEAFF.

This clone was counted only a few times. V is TRBV6-5 and J is TRBJ1-2; D not resolved. Trimming took 4 bases from V and 4 from J, leaving 19 bases between them. This CDR3 region has 16 residues. Per germline, CDR1 MNHEY and CDR2 SVGAGI. In DNA form, the CDR3 reads TGTGCCAGCAGTTCCCCCCGTTTGCAGCCGGGCTATGGCTACACCTTC. Translating it yields CASSSPRLQPGYGYTF.

V usage is TRBV11-2 and J usage is TRBJ2-7; 11 positions match TRBD1. J was trimmed by 4 bases and V by 4 bases; bases with no gene match: 6. The CDR3 spans 15 residues. The germline CDR1 and CDR2 sequences are SGHAT and FQNNGV. The chain's CDR3 is CASSSAGTGGYEQYF. The CDR3 DNA sequence: TGTGCCAGCAGCTCAGCCGGGACAGGGGGATACGAGCAGTACTTC.

This clone was recorded only once. The V gene is TRBV4-1, the J gene TRBJ2-4; 9 bases match TRBD1. V lost 1 base and J lost 4; bases outside the gene matches: 8. The CDR3 is 17 amino acids. Germline V gives CDR1 MGHRA, CDR2 YSYEKL. CDR3 coding DNA: TGCGCCAGCAGCCAAGGCCCCGGGACAGGGCCGAAAAACATTCAGTACTTC. It yields the protein CASSQGPGTGPKNIQYF.

This sequence joins TRBV11-2 and TRBJ2-1; 8 positions match TRBD2. V lost 6 bases, J lost 0 bases, and 7 bases stayed unmatched. CDR3 length: 16 amino acids. Germline lookup yields CDR1 SGHAT and CDR2 FQNNGV. CDR3 DNA sequence: TGTGCCAGCAGGCGGAGCGGGGGCCTCTCCTACAATGAGCAGTTCTTC. As protein: CASRRSGGLSYNEQFF.